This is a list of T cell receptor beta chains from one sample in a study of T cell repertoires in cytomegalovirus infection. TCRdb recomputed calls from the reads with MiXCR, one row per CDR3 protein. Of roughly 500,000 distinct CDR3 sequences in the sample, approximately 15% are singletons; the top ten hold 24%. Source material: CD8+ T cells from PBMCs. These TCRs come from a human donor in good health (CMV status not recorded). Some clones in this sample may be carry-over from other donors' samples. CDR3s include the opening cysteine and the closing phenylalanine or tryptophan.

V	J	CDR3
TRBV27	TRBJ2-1	CASSTWGEQFF
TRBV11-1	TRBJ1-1	CASSLRGFGGTEAFF
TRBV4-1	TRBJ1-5	CASSHHQRGGNQPQHF
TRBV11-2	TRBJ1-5	CASSLDPGEGQPQHF
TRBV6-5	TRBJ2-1	CASSYSMASGGYEQFF
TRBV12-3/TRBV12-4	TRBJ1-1	CASRKTGRYNTEAFF
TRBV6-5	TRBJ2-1	CASSYASGGDEQFF
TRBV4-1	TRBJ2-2	CASSQDSAGTNTGELFF
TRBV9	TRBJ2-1	CASSVWDSVNEQFF
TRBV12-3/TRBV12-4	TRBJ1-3	CASSKGGLSGNTIYF
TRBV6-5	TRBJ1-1	CASSYSTGGQTEAFF
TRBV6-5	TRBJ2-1	CASSYFTSGGSYNEQFF
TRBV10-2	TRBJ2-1	CASSESRAGGSDEQFF
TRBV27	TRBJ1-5	CASSSATQGGGNQPQHF
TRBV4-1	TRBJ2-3	CASSLKVELGTDTQYF
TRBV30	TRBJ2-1	CAWSLLAGGDNEQFF
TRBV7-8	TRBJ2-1	CASSLLQGRNEQFF
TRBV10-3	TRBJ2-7	CAISENGRQGDEQYF
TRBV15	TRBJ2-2	CATLLADTPGGELFF
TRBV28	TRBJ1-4	CASSLILGTNEKLFF
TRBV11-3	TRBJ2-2	CASGPGLAGQDTGELFF
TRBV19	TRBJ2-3	CATLGENTDTQYF
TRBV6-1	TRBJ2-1	CASSPAGVVGGLYNEQFF
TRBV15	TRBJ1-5	CATGQINQPQHF
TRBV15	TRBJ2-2	CATSRGNSAGELFF
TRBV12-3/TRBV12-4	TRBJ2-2	CASSLRDRLFANTGELFF
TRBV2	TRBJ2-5	CASSEWKETQYF
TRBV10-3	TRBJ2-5	CAISESEGSSSETQYF
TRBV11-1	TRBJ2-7	CASRDLAGGRDEQYF
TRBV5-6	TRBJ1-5	CASSLVRDIDQPQHF
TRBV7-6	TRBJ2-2	CASSLRVSPLGTGELFF
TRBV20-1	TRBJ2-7	CSAATSGIAYEQYF
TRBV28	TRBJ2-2	CASSSGPPSGVDPGELFF
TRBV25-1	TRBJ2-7	CASSEPLAGSYEQYF
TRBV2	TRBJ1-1	CASSEDMGRRTEAFF
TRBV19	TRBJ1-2	CASSIRPYGYTF
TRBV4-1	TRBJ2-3	CASSQVRRGEDTQYF
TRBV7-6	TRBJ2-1	CASTSSGREDNEQFF
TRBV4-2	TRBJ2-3	CASSGSADSTDTQYF
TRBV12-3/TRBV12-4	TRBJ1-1	CASSPPTRVEEAFF
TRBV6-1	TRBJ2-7	CASSGQFRGQGKEYEQYF
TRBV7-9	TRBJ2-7	CASSARTRRREFYEQYF
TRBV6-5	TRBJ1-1	CASSYSMWGGTTEAFF
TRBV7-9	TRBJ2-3	CASLPTYTDTQYF
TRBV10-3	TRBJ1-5	CAISEQENSNQPQHF
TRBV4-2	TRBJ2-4	CASSQGQGNIQYF
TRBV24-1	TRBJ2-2	CATSLGRLTGELFF
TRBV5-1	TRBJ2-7	CASSSETGWPYEQYF
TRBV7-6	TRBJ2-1	CASHSGGSSYNEQFF
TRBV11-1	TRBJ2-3	CASSLEHYTDTQYF
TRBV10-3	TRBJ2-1	CAISDPGAEGDNEQFF